The clone carrying this TCR beta chain showed up just a few times. This sample is drawn from a study of T cells after yellow fever vaccination. Findings and caveats of the study: Almost no vaccine-responding clonotypes were detectable in day 0 sorted memory subsets. CD4 and CD8 compartments shared a small share of clonotypes.

Germline CDR1 and CDR2: SGHRS and YFSETQ. The length of the CDR3 is 15 residues. Trimming cost V 0 bases and J 0 bases, with 7 bases left between them. TCRdb re-derived calls from the 5' RACE reads in MiXCR, one entry per CDR3 protein. The sample lists 30,000 to 40,000 distinct CDR3 sequences; approximately 7% were seen once. This clonotype was obtained from a young man who received the YFV17D yellow fever vaccine. The chain is built from TRBV5-1 and TRBJ2-1; D is uncertain. The starting material was PBMCs, either bulk or a sorted T-cell subset (CD4+, CD8+, memory, or dextramer-sorted; not recorded which), obtained on the day of the first yellow fever vaccination. The CDR3: CASSLVESSYNEQFF. The CDR3 DNA reads as TGCGCCAGCAGCTTGGTGGAGAGCTCCTACAATGAGCAGTTCTTC.